This T cell receptor beta chain was sequenced in a study of T cell changes during pregnancy in multiple sclerosis. The method was immunoSEQ multiplex PCR; TCRdb's version includes in-frame clones alone and lacks a portion of them. The sample yields about 17,000 clones, just under 85% seen once. The sample was CD8+ T cells from peripheral blood mononuclear cells, taken in the second trimester of pregnancy. This sequence was found in a female donor in good health, enrolled as a control in a pregnancy study.

Here the CDR3 DNA reads TGCGCCAGCAGCCAAGGTTCAGGCACGAGTTATGGCTACACCTTC. It translates to CASSQGSGTSYGYTF. J is TRBJ1-2 and V is TRBV4-1; D gene unclear. The CDR3 extends over 15 amino acids. Per germline, CDR1 MGHRA and CDR2 YSYEKL. With 1 base removed from V and 5 bases from J, the gap between germline ends came to 14 bases.